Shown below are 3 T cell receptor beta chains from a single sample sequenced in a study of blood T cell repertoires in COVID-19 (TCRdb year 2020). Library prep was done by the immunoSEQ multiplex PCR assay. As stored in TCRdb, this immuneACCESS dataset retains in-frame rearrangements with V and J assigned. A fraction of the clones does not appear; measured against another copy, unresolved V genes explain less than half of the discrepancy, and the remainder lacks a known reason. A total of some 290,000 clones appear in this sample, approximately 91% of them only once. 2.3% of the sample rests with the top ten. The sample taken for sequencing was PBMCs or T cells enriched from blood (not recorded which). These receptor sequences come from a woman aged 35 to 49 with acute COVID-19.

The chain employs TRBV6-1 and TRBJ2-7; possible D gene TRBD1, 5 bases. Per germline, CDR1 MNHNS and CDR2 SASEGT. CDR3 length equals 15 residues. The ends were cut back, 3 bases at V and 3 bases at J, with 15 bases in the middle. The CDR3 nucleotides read TGTGCCAGCAGTGATACAGGAACTATCATCTACGAGCAGTACTTC. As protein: CASSDTGTIIYEQYF.

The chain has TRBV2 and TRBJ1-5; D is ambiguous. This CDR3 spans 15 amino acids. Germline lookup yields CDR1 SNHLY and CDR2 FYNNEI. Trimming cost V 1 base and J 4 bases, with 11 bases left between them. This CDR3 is CASSEGGGGNQPQHF. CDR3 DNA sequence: TGTGCCAGCAGTGAAGGAGGAGGTGGAAATCAGCCCCAGCATTTT.

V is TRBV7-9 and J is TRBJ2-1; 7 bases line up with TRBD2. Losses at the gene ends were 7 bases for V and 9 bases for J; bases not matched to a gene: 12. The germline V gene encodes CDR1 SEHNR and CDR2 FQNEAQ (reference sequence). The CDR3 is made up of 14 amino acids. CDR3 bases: TGTGCCAGCACCCCCCCTAGCGGTGGGAGTGAGCAGTTCTTC. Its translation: CASTPPSGGSEQFF.